This TCR beta chain was observed in a study of blood T cell repertoires in COVID-19. Study-level background: Whether acute or convalescent, the COVID-19 samples came from the United States, Italy and Spain. T cells, B-cell-depleted T cells, or PBMCs supplied cDNA or gDNA.

Participant age was roughly 18 to 89 years, and participants resided in roughly 25 US areas. This CDR3 is 15 amino acids long. Germline V gene lookup returns CDR1 LNHDA and CDR2 SQIVND (reference sequence). The V and J ends lost 1 base and 0 bases, in that order; junction bases with no gene match: 0. In the original processing: Nucleated cell number was recorded as an estimate derived from reference gene primer amplification. The assay was immunoSEQ multiplex PCR, and TCRdb's table has in-frame clones only and misses some. From that table come the V and J calls and clone size; the DNA was used to work out D and trimming. The sample yields about 180,000 clones, roughly nine tenths seen once.

The rearrangement uses TRBV19 and TRBJ2-1, with 7 bases lining up with TRBD2. The specimen was PBMCs or T cells enriched from blood (not recorded which). The sequence came from a human donor with acute COVID-19. The donor label of this sample is uncertain. Written as DNA, the CDR3 is TGTGCCAGTAGTATAGGGACTAGCTCCTACAATGAGCAGTTCTTC. Its protein is CASSIGTSSYNEQFF.